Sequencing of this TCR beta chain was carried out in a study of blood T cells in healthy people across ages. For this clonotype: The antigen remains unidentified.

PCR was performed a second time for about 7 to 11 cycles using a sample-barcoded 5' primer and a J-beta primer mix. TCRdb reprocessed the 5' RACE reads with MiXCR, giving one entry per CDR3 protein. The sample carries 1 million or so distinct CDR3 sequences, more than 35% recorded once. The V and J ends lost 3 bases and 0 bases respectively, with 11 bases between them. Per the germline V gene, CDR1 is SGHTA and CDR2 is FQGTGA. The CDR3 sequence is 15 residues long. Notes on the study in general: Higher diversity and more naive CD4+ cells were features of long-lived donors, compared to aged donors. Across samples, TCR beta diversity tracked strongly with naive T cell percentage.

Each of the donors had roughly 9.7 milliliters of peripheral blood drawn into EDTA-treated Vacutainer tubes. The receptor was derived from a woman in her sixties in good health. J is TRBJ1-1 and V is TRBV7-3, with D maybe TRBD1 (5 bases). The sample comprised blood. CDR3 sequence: CASSFTGSMNTEAFF. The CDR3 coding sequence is TGTGCCAGCAGCTTTACAGGCAGCATGAACACTGAAGCTTTCTTT.